The 14 T cell receptor beta chains listed next were all sequenced from one sample in a study of CXCR3-negative and CXCR3-positive naive CD8 T cells. UMI-labeled 5' RACE yielded the TRB cDNA libraries. With the 5' RACE reads reprocessed, TCRdb shows one record per CDR3 protein and no DNA. The sample holds about 130,000 distinct CDR3 sequences. The sequenced material came from naive CXCR3- CD8+ T cells from blood. The sample's subset: CD45RO-CCR7+CD27+CD95- naive CD8+ T cells lacking CXCR3 (TNR3-). These receptors were obtained from a human donor in good health. Some clones in this sample may be carry-over from other donors' samples.

The CDR3 spells CSARVQRGYTDTQYF. V is TRBV20-1 and J is TRBJ2-3; TCRdb calls TRBD2, which cannot be checked without DNA. This CDR3 region has 15 residues. Germline CDR1 and CDR2: DFQATT and SNEGSKA (reference sequence).

This sequence joins TRBV15 and TRBJ1-1; as DNA is missing, the TRBD1 call by TCRdb cannot be tested. Germline V CDR1 and CDR2: LNHNV, YYDKDF (reference sequence). This CDR3 is 12 amino acids long. CDR3: CATRAGRTEAFF.

The V gene is TRBV20-1, the J gene TRBJ2-1. CDR1 and CDR2 (germline): DFQATT, SNEGSKA (reference sequence). The CDR3 totals 12 residues. CDR3 protein: CSARPGNLGQFF.

The chain joins TRBV4-3 to TRBJ2-1; TCRdb lists TRBD2, though no DNA is available to test this call. CDR1 LGHNA and CDR2 YSLEER come from the germline V gene. The CDR3 spans 15 residues. The CDR3 sequence is CASSQEGALYNEQFF.

J is TRBJ2-5 and V is TRBV28; TCRdb selects TRBD2, and the lack of DNA leaves this call unchecked. The CDR3 consists of 14 residues. Germline V gene sequence: CDR1 MDHEN, CDR2 SYDVKM. CDR3 in amino acids: CASSFSGTQETQYF.

The V gene is TRBV12-3 or TRBV12-4, the J gene TRBJ2-1; TCRdb outputs TRBD2, but without DNA this stays unchecked. The CDR3 contains 12 residues. The CDR3 loop reads CASSSSLWGQFF.

The chain combines TRBV28 with TRBJ2-7; TCRdb names TRBD2, which stays unverified in the absence of DNA. There are 16 residues in the CDR3. Germline CDR1 and CDR2: MDHEN and SYDVKM. The CDR3 is CASSFPGLAATYEQYF.

The chain has TRBV10-3 and TRBJ2-3; TCRdb gives TRBD1 as the D gene, but with no DNA this cannot be confirmed. The CDR3 is 18 residues long. Germline V CDR1 and CDR2: ENHRY, SYGVKD. CDR3 protein: CAISVDGAQPYSTDTQYF.

The rearrangement links TRBV29-1 to TRBJ1-2. CDR3 length equals 14 residues. Germline V gene lookup returns CDR1 SQVTM and CDR2 ANQGSEA. CDR3 amino acids: CSVYQPYPIYGYTF.

The chain joins TRBV28 to TRBJ2-1; TCRdb's D call of TRBD2 is untestable without DNA. There are 12 residues in the CDR3. Germline loops: CDR1 MDHEN, CDR2 SYDVKM. The CDR3 spells CASSLGREGLFF.

V usage is TRBV2 and J usage is TRBJ2-7. Looked up from germline, CDR1 is SNHLY and CDR2 is FYNNEI. The CDR3 has 15 amino acids. The CDR3 loop reads CASNSRRGWDYEQYF.

V and J are TRBV29-1 and TRBJ2-3; TCRdb's assignment of TRBD2 cannot be checked, as there is no DNA. The CDR3 loop spans 14 amino acids. Per the germline V gene, CDR1 is SQVTM and CDR2 is ANQGSEA. The CDR3 here is CSVQTSGRTDTQYF.

This chain connects TRBV5-5 to TRBJ2-3. Germline V lookup: CDR1 SGHKS, CDR2 YYEKEE (reference sequence). The CDR3 has 12 residues. The CDR3 reads CASSLGTYPEYF.

This rearrangement joins TRBV5-6 to TRBJ2-3; TCRdb picks TRBD2, but there is no DNA to check that call. The CDR3 is 15 residues long. Germline V gene lookup returns CDR1 SGHDT and CDR2 YYEEEE. This CDR3 reads CASSFSPESADTQYF.